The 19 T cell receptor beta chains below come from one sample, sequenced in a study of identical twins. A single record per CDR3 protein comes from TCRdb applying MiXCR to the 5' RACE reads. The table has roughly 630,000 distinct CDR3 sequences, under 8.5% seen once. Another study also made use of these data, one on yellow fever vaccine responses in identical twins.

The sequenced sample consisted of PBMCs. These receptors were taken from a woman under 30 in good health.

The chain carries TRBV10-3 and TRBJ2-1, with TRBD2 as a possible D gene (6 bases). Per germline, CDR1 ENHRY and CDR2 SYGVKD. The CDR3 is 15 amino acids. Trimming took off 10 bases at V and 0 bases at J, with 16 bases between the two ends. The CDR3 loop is CASEPSALSYNEQFF. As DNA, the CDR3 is TGTGCCAGCGAGCCTAGCGCTCTCTCCTACAATGAGCAGTTCTTC.

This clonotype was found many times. The CDR3 is CASSLDPTSPRYNEQFF. CDR3 nucleotides: TGTGCCAGCAGTTTAGACCCTACTAGCCCCCGGTACAATGAGCAGTTCTTC. This chain uses TRBV12-3 or TRBV12-4 with TRBJ2-1, with D possibly TRBD2 on 6 matching bases. Deletions cut 1 base from V and 4 bases from J, with 17 bases between. The CDR3 sequence is 17 residues long.

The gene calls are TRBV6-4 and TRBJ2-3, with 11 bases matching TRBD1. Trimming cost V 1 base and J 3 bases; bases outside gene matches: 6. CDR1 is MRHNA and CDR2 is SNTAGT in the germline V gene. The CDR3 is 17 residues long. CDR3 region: CASSDYAGQGGTDTQYF. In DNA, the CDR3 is TGTGCCAGCAGTGACTACGCGGGACAGGGGGGGACAGATACGCAGTATTTT.

CDR3 in DNA: TGTGCCAGCAGCGTAGAAGCAGGCCGCACCCTCTTCTCCTATGGCTACACCTTC. It codes for CASSVEAGRTLFSYGYTF. The gene calls are TRBV9 and TRBJ1-2; D uncertain. CDR3 length: 18 amino acids. Trimming cost V 0 bases and J 4 bases, with 22 bases left between them. Germline CDR1 SGDLS, CDR2 YYNGEE.

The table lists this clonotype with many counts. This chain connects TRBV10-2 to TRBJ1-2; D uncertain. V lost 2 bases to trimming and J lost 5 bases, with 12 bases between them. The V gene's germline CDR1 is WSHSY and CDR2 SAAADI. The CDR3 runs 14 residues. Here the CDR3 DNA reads TGCGCCAGCAGTGAGCCGGGGATCGTGTATGGCTACACCTTC. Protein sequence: CASSEPGIVYGYTF.

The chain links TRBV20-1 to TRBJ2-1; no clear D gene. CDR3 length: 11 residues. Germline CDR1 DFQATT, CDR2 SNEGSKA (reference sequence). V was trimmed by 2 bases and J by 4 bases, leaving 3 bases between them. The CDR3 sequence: CSARLYNEQFF. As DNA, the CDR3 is TGCAGTGCTAGACTGTACAATGAGCAGTTCTTC.

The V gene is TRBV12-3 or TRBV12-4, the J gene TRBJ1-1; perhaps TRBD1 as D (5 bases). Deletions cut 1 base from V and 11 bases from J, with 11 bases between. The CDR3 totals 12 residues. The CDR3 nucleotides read TGTGCCAGCAGTTTAGGGGGGGGAGATGCTTTCTTT. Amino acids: CASSLGGGDAFF.

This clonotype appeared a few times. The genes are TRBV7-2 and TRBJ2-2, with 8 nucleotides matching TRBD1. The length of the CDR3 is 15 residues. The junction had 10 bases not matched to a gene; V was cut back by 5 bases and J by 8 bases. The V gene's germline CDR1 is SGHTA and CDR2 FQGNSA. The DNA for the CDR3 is TGTGCCAGCAGCCGTATTCAGGGGGCGGTTGGGGAGCTGTTTTTT. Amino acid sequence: CASSRIQGAVGELFF.

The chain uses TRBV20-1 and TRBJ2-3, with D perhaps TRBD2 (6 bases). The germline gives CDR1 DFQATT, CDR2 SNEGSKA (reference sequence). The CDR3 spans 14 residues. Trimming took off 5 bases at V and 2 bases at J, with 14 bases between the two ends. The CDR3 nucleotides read TGCAGTGCTGGGGCGGTAGCGGTCACAGATACGCAGTATTTT. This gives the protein CSAGAVAVTDTQYF.

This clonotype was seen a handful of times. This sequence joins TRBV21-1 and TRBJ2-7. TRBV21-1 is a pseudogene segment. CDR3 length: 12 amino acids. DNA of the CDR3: TGTGCCAGAAAGGACAGGTCCTACGAGCAGTACGTC. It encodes CARKDRSYEQYV.

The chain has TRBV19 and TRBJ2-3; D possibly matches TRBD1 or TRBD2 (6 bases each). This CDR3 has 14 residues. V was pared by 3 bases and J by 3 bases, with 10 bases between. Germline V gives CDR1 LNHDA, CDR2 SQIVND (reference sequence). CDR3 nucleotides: TGTGCCAGTAGTATGGGGGCGGGGACAGATACGCAGTATTTT. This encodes CASSMGAGTDTQYF.

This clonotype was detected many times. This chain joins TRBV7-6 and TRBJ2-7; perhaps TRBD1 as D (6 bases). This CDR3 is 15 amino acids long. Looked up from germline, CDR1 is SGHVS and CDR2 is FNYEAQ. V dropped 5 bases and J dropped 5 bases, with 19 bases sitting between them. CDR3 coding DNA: TGTGCCAGCAGCGAAGGCCGGGACACAGGGAACGAGCAGTACGTC. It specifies CASSEGRDTGNEQYV.

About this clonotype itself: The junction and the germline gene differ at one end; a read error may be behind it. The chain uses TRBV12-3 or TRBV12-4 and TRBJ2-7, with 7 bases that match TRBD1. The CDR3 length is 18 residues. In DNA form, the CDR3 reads TGTGCCATCAGTTTAAGGTCAGAGGTCCGGGACAGACCCTACGAGCAGTACTTC. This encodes CAISLRSEVRDRPYEQYF.

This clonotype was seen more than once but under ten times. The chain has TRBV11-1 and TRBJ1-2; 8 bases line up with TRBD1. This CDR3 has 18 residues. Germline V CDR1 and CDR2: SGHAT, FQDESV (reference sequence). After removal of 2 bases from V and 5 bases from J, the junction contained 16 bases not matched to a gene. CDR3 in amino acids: CASSLSGDRHNRPYGYTF. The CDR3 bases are TGTGCCAGCAGCTTATCGGGGGACAGGCACAATCGTCCTTATGGCTACACCTTC.

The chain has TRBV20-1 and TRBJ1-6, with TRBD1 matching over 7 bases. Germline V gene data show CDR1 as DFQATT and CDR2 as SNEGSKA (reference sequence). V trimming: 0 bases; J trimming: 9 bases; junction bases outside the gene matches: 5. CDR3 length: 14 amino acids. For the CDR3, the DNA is TGCAGTGCTAGAGATGAAGGGGGCGTTTCACCCCTCCACTTT. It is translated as CSARDEGGVSPLHF.

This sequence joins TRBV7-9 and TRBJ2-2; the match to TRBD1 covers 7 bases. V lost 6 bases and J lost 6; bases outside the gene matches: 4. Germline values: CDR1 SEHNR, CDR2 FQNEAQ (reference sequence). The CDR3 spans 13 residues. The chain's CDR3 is CASRRQGAGELFF. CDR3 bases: TGTGCCAGCAGGCGACAGGGTGCCGGGGAGCTGTTTTTT.

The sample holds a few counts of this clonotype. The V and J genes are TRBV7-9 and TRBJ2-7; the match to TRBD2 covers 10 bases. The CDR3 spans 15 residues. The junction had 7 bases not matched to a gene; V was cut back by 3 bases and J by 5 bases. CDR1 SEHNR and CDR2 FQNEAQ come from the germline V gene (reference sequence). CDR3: CASSLLSGRVHEQYF. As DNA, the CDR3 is TGTGCCAGCAGCTTGTTAAGCGGGAGGGTTCACGAGCAGTACTTC.

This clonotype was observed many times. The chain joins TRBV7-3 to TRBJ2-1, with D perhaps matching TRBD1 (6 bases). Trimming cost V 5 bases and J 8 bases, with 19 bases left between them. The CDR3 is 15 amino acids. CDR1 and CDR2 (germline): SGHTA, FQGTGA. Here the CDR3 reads CASSPQGIGFDEQFF. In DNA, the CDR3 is TGTGCCAGCAGCCCACAGGGTATTGGTTTCGATGAGCAGTTCTTC. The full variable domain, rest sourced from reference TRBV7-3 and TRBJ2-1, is GAGVSQTPSNKVTEKGKYVELRCDPISGHTALYWYRQSLGQGPEFLIYFQGTGAADDSGLPNDRFFAVRPEGSVSTLKIQRTERGDSAVYLCASSPQGIGFDEQFFGPGTRLTVL.

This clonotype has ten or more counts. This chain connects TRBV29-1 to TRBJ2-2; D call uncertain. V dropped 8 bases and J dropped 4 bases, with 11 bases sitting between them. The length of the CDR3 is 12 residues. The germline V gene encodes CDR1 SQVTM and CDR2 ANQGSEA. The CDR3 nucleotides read TGCAGCTCCCTTCGTAGCACCGGGGAGCTGTTTTTT. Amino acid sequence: CSSLRSTGELFF.